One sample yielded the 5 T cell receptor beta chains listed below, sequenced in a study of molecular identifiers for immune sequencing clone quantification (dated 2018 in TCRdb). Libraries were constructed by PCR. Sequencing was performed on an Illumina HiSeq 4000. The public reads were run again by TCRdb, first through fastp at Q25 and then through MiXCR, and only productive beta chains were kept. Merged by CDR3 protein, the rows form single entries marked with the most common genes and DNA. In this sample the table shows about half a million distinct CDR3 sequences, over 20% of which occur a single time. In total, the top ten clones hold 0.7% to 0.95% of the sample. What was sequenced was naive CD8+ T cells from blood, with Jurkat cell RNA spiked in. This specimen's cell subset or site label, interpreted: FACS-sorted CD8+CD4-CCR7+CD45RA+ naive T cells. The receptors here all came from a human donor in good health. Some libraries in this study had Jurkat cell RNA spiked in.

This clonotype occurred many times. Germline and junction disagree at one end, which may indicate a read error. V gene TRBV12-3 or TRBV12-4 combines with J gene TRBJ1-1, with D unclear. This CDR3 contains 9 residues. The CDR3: CASSLGDQF. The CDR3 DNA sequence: TGTGCCAGCAGTTTGGGTGACCAGTTT.

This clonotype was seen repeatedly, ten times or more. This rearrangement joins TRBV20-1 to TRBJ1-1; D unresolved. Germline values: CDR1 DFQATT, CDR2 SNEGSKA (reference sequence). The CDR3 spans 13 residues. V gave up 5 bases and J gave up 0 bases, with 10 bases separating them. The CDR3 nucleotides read TGCAGTGCTTGGACGGCCTTGAACACTGAAGCTTTCTTT. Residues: CSAWTALNTEAFF.

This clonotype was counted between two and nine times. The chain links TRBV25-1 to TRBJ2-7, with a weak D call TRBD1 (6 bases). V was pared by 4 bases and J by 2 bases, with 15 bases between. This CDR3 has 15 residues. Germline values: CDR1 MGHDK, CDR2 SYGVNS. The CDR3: CASSGAGTRPYEQYF. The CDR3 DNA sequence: TGTGCCAGCAGTGGGGCCGGGACAAGGCCCTACGAGCAGTACTTC.

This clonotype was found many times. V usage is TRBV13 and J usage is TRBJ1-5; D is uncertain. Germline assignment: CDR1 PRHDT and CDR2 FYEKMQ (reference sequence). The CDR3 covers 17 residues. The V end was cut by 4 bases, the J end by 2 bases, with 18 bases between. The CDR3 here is CASSSGMPDVRNQPQHF. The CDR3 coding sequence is TGTGCCAGCAGCTCGGGGATGCCCGACGTGCGCAATCAGCCCCAGCATTTT.

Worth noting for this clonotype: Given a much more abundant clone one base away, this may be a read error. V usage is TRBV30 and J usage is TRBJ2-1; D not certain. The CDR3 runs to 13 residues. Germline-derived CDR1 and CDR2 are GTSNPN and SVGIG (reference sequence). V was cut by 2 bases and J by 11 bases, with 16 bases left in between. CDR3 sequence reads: CAWSTLLPNKQFF. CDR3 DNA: TGTGCCTGGAGTACATTACTACCGAATAAGCAGTTCTTC. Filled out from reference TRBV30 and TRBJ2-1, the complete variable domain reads SQTIHQWPATLVQPVGSPLSLECTVEGTSNPNLYWYRQAAGRGLQLLFYSVGIGQISSEVPQNLSASRPQDRQFILSSKKLLLSDSGFYLCAWSTLLPNKQFFGPGTRLTVL.